This TCR beta chain emerged from a study of blood T cell repertoires in COVID-19. Study-wide background: T cells, B-cell-depleted T cells, or PBMCs provided the cDNA or gDNA that served as material.

The CDR3 is 17 amino acids. Trimming stripped 1 base from V and 2 bases from J, with 12 bases between. Germline CDR1 reads LGHNA; CDR2 reads YSLEER. Data came from immunoSEQ multiplex PCR; TCRdb stores just in-frame clones and leaves some out. Here the sample spans around 100,000 clones, 80% to 95% being singletons. The receptor's source is a man between 65 and 79 years old with acute or convalescent COVID-19. The V gene is TRBV4-3, the J gene TRBJ2-6; tentative D call: TRBD1 (6 bases). What was sequenced was peripheral blood. CDR3 residues: CASSQVIQGAGANVLTF. The CDR3 nucleotides read TGCGCCAGCAGCCAAGTAATACAGGGTGCTGGGGCCAACGTCCTGACTTTC.